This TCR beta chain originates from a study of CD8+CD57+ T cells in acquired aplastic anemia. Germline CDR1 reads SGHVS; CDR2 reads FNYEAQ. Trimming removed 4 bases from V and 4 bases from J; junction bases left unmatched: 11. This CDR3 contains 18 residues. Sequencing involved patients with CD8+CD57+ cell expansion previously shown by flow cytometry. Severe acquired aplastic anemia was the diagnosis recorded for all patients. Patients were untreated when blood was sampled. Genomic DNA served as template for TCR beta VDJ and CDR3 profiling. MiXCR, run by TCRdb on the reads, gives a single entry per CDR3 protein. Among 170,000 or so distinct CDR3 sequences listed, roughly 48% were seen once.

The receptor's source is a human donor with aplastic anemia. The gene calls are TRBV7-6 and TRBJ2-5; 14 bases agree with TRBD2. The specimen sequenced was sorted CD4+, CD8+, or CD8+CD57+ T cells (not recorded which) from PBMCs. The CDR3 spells CASSSQTSGRATGETQYF. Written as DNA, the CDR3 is TGTGCCAGCAGCTCCCAGACTAGCGGGAGGGCCACCGGAGAGACCCAGTACTTC.